Listed here are 7 T cell receptor beta chains from one sample, sequenced in a study of response to subunit inactivated influenza vaccine. TCRdb ran MiXCR on the RT-PCR reads and lists one entry per CDR3 protein. The sample contains about 780,000 distinct CDR3 sequences, roughly 20% of which appear only once. The sample consisted of PBMCs from blood, taken roughly 5 days after vaccination. The receptors come from a man aged 50-60 years who received an inactivated influenza vaccine.

This clonotype was recorded a few times. The chain recombines TRBV29-1 with TRBJ2-2; 10 bases match TRBD2. V trimming: 4 bases; J trimming: 0 bases; junction bases outside the gene matches: 8. Per the germline V gene, CDR1 is SQVTM and CDR2 is ANQGSEA. The CDR3 totals 17 residues. This chain's CDR3 is CSVGTSGEMTNTGELFF. CDR3 bases: TGCAGCGTTGGGACTAGCGGCGAAATGACGAACACCGGGGAGCTGTTTTTT.

This chain joins TRBV7-9 and TRBJ2-7; either TRBD1 or TRBD2 may supply D (6 bases each). V was clipped by 0 bases and J by 4 bases, with 16 bases between them. The CDR3 consists of 16 residues. The germline V gene has CDR1 SEHNR and CDR2 FQNEAQ (reference sequence). Here the CDR3 DNA reads TGTGCCAGCAGCTTAGCGGTGGCCGGGGGCGATTACGAGCAGTACTTC. Protein: CASSLAVAGGDYEQYF.

The chain uses TRBV6-1 and TRBJ1-1; no clear D. Germline CDR1 and CDR2: MNHNS and SASEGT. Trimming cost V 6 bases and J 2 bases, with 10 bases left between them. The CDR3 is 13 residues long. In DNA, the CDR3 is TGTGCCAGCAGAAAAGACCTTAACACTGAAGCTTTCTTT. It codes for CASRKDLNTEAFF.

This rearrangement joins TRBV7-2 to TRBJ1-1, with TRBD1 matching over 9 bases. J gave up 3 bases and V 5 bases, and 4 bases lay outside the gene matches. The germline V gene encodes CDR1 SGHTA and CDR2 FQGNSA. This CDR3 comprises 14 residues. Here the CDR3 reads CASSRQGGYTEAFF. The CDR3 nucleotides are TGTGCCAGCAGCAGACAGGGGGGCTACACTGAAGCTTTCTTT.

In this sample, this clonotype turned up a few times. V gene TRBV27 combines with J gene TRBJ2-7; D perhaps matches TRBD1 (5 bases). There are 14 residues in the CDR3. Germline lookup yields CDR1 MNHEY and CDR2 SMNVEV (reference sequence). Trimming stripped 5 bases from V and 3 bases from J, with 14 bases between. CDR3 sequence reads: CASSQNGAGYEQYF. The DNA of the CDR3 is TGTGCCAGCAGTCAGAATGGGGCAGGCTACGAGCAGTACTTC.

The chain is built from TRBV7-2 and TRBJ1-1; D is ambiguous. The CDR3 is 12 residues long. Trimming cost V 5 bases and J 5 bases, with 9 bases left between them. In germline, CDR1 is SGHTA, CDR2 FQGNSA. The CDR3 nucleotides read TGTGCCAGCAGCCTCCGGATAACTGAAGCTTTCTTT. Protein: CASSLRITEAFF.

This clonotype has only a few counts. This rearrangement joins TRBV5-1 to TRBJ1-2; unclear D gene. Per germline, CDR1 SGHRS and CDR2 YFSETQ. V gave up 0 bases and J gave up 5 bases, with 14 bases separating them. This CDR3 is 15 amino acids long. The CDR3 sequence: CASSLDGLDTYGYTF. The DNA for the CDR3 is TGCGCCAGCAGCTTGGACGGACTCGACACTTATGGCTACACCTTC.